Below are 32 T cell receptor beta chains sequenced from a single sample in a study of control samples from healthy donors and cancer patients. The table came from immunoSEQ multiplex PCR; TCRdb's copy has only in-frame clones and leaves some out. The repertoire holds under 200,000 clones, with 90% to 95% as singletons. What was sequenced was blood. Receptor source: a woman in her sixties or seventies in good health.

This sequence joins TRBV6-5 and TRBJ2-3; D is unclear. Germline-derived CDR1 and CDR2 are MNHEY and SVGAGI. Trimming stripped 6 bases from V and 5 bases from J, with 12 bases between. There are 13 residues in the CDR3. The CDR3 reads CASRFSFGDTQYF. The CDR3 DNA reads TGTGCCAGCAGATTCTCGTTCGGAGATACGCAGTATTTT.

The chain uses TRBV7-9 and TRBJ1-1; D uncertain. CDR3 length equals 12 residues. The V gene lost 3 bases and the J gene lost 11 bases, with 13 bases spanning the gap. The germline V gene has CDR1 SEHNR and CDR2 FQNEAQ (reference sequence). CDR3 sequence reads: CASSFGQARAFF. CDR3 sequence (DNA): TGTGCCAGCAGCTTCGGGCAGGCGCGCGCTTTCTTT. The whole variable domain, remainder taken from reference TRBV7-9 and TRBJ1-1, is DTGVSQNPRHKITKRGQNVTFRCDPISEHNRLYWYRQTLGQGPEFLTYFQNEAQLEKSRLLSDRFSAERPKGSFSTLEIQRTEQGDSAMYLCASSFGQARAFFGQGTRLTVV.

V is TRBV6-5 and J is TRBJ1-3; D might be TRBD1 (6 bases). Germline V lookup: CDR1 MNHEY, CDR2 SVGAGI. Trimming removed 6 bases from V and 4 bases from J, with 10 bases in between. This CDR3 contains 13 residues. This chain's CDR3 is CASSQTGGNTIYF. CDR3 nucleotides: TGTGCCAGCAGCCAAACAGGGGGAAACACCATATATTTT.

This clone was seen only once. CDR3 amino acids: CATSRDVVRGGFF. The CDR3, as DNA: TGTGCCACCAGCAGAGATGTGGTTCGGGGGGGTTTCTTT. The rearrangement uses TRBV15 and TRBJ1-1; D may be TRBD1 (5 bases). There are 13 residues in the CDR3. Germline lookup yields CDR1 LNHNV and CDR2 YYDKDF (reference sequence). With 0 bases removed from V and 13 bases from J, the gap between germline ends came to 15 bases.

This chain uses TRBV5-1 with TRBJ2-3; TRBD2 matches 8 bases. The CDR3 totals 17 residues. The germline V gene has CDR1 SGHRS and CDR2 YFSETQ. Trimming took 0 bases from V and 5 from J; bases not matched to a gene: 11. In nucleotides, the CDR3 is TGCGCCAGCAGCTTGGGAGGGACTAGGTCGTCGCTAGATACGCAGTATTTT. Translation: CASSLGGTRSSLDTQYF.

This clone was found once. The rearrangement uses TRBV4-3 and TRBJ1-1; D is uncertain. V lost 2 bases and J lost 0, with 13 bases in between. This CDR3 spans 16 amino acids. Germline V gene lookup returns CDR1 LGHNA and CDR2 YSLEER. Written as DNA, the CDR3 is TGCGCCAGCAGCCAACATACAGCTAACATGAACACTGAAGCTTTCTTT. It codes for CASSQHTANMNTEAFF.

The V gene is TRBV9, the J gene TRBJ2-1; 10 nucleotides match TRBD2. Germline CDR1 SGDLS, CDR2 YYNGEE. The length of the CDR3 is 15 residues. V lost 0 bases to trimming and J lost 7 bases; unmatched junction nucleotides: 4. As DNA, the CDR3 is TGTGCCAGCAGCGTAGCAAGCGGGGGGGGTAATGAGCAGTTCTTC. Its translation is CASSVASGGGNEQFF.

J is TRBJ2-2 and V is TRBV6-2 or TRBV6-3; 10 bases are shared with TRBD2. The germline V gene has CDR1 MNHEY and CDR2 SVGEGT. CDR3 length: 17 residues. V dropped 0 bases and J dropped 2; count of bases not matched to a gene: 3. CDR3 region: CASSYSTSGLNTGELFF. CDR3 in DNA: TGTGCCAGCAGTTACTCGACTAGCGGGCTAAACACCGGGGAGCTGTTTTTT.

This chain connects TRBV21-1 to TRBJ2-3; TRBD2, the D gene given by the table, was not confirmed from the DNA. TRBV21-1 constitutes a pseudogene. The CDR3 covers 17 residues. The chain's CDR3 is CASSKPRLAGGLDTQYF. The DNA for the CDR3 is TGTGCCAGCAGCAAACCCCGACTAGCGGGGGGGTTAGATACGCAGTATTTT.

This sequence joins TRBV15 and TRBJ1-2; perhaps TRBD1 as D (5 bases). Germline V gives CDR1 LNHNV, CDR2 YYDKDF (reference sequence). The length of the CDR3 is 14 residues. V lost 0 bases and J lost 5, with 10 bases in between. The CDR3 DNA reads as TGTGCCACCAGCAGAGATGAGGGGCCATATGGCTACACCTTC. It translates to CATSRDEGPYGYTF.

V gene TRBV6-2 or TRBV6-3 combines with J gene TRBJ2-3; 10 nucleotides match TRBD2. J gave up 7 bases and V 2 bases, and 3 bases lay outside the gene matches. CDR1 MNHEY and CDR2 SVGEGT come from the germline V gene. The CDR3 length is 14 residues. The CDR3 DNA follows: TGTGCCAGCAGTTACCGGACTAGCGGATATACGCAGTATTTT. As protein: CASSYRTSGYTQYF.

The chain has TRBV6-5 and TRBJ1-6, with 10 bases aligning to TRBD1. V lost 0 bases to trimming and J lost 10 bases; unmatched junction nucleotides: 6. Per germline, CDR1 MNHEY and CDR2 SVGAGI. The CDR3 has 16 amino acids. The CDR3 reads CASSYSPGQGRSPLHF. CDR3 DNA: TGTGCCAGCAGTTACTCGCCGGGACAGGGGAGATCACCCCTCCACTTT.

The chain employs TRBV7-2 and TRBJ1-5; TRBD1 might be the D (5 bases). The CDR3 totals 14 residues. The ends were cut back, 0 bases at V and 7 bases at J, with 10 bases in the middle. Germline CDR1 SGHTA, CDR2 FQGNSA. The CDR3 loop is CASSLALGGQPQHF. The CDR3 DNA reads TGTGCCAGCAGCTTAGCGCTCGGGGGACAGCCCCAGCATTTT.

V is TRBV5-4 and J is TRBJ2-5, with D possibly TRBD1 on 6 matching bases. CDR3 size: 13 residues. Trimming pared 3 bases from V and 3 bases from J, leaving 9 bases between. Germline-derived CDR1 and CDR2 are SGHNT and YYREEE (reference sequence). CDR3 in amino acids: CASSSRTEETQYF. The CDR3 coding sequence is TGTGCCAGCAGCTCCCGGACAGAAGAGACCCAGTACTTC.

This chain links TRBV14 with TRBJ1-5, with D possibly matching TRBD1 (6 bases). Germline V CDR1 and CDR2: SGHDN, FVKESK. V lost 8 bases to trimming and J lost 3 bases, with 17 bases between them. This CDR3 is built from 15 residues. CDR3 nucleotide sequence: TGTGCCAGCCGAAAACGGGACATCTTCAATCAGCCCCAGCATTTT. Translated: CASRKRDIFNQPQHF.

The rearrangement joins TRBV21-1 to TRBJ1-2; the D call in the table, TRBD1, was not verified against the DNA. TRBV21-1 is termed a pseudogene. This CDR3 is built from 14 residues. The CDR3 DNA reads TGTGCCAGACTAACCGGGACAGGGGGTAAGGGCTACACCTTC. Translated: CARLTGTGGKGYTF.

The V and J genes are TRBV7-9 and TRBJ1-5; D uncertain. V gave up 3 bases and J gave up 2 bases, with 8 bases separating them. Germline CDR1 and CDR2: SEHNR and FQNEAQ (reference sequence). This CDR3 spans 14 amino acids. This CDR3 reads CASSFTDGNQPQHF. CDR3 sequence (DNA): TGTGCCAGCAGCTTTACAGATGGCAATCAGCCCCAGCATTTT.

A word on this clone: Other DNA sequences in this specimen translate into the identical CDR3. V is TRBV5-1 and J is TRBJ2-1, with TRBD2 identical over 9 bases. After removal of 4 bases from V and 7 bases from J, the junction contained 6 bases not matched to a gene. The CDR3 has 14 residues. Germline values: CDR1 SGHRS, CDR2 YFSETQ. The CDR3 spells CASSARGGRNEQFF. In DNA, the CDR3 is TGCGCCAGCAGCGCGCGGGGGGGTAGGAATGAGCAGTTCTTC.

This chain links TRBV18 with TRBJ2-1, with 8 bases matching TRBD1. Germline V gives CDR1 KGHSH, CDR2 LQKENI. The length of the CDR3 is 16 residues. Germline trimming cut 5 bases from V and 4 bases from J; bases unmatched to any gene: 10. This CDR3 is CASSTTGGKTYNEQFF. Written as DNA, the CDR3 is TGTGCCAGCTCAACTACAGGGGGGAAGACATACAATGAGCAGTTCTTC.

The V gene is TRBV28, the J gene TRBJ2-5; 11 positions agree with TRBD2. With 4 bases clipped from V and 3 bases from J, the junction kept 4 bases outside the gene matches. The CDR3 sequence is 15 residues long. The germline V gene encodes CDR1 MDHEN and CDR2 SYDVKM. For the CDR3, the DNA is TGTGCCAGCAGTTCGGCTAGCGGGGGGAAAGAGACCCAGTACTTC. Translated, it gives CASSSASGGKETQYF. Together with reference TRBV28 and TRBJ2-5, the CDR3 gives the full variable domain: DVKVTQSSRYLVKRTGEKVFLECVQDMDHENMFWYRQDPGLGLRLIYFSYDVKMKEKGDIPEGYSVSREKKERFSLILESASTNQTSMYLCASSSASGGKETQYFGPGTRLLVL.

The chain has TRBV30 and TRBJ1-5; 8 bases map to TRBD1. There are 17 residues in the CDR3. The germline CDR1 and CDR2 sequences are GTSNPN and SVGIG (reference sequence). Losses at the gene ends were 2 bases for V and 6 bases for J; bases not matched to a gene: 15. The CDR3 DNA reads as TGTGCCTGGAGTCGGGGGCAGGGGGCGGGATGGGGTCAGCCCCAGCATTTT. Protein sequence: CAWSRGQGAGWGQPQHF. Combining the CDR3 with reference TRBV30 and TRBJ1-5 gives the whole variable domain SQTIHQWPATLVQPVGSPLSLECTVEGTSNPNLYWYRQAAGRGLQLLFYSVGIGQISSEVPQNLSASRPQDRQFILSSKKLLLSDSGFYLCAWSRGQGAGWGQPQHFGDGTRLSIL.

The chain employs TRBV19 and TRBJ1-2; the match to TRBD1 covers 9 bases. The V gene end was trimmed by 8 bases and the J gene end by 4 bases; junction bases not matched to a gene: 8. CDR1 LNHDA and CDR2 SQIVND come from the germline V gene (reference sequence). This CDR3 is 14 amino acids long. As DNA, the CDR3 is TGTGCCAGTGAGGACACAGGGGGCTTCTATGGCTACACCTTC. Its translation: CASEDTGGFYGYTF.

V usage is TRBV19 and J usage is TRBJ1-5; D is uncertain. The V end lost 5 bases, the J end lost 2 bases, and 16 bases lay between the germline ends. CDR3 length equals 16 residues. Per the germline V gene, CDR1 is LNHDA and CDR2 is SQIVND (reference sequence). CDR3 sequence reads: CASSPRPDSGNQPQHF. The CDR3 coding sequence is TGTGCCAGTAGTCCTAGGCCTGATAGTGGCAATCAGCCCCAGCATTTT.

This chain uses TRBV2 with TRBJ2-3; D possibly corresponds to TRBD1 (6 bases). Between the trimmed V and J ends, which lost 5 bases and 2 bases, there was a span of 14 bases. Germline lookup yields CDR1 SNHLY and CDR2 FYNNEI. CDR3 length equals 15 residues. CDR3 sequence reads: CASSQRGTPTDTQYF. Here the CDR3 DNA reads TGTGCCAGCAGTCAAAGGGGGACCCCCACAGATACGCAGTATTTT.

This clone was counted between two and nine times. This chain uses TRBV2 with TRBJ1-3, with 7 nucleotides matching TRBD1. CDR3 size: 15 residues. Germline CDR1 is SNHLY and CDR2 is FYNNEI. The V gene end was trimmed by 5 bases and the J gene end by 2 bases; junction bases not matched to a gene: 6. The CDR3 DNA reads TGTGCCAGCAGTTCCAGGGGGGACCCTGGAAACACCATATATTTT. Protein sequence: CASSSRGDPGNTIYF. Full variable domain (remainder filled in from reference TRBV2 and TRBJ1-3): EPEVTQTPSHQVTQMGQEVILRCVPISNHLYFYWYRQILGQKVEFLVSFYNNEISEKSEIFDDQFSVERPDGSNFTLKIRSTKLEDSAMYFCASSSRGDPGNTIYFGEGSWLTVV.

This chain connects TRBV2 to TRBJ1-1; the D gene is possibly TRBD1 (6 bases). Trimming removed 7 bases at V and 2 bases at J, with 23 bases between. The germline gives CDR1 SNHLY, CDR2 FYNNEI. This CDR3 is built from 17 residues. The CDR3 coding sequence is TGTGCCAGCACCCCCCCGGAGGGACATTGGCGAAACACTGAAGCTTTCTTT. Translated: CASTPPEGHWRNTEAFF.

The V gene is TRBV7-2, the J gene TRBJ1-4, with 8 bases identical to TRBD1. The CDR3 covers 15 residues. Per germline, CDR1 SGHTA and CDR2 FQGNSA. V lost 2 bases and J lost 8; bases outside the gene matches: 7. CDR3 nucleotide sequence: TGTGCCAGCAGCTTATCTCAGGGGGCGCAGGAAAAACTGTTTTTT. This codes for CASSLSQGAQEKLFF.

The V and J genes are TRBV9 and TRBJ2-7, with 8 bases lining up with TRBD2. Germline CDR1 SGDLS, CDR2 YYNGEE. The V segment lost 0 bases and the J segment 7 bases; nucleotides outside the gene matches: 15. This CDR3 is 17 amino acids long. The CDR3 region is CASSVDGAGATRGEQYF. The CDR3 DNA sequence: TGTGCCAGCAGCGTAGACGGAGCGGGGGCCACTCGGGGGGAGCAGTACTTC.

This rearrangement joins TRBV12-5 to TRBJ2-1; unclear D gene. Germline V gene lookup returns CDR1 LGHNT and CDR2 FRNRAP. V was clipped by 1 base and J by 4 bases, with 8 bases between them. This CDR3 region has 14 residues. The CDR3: CASGLDSSYNEQFF. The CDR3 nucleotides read TGTGCTAGTGGTTTGGATAGTTCATACAATGAGCAGTTCTTC.

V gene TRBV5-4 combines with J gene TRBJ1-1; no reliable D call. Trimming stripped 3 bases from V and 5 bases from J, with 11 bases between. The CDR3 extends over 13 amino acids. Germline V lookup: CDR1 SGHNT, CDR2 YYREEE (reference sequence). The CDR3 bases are TGTGCCAGCAGCTCGACGGTTGGGACTGAAGCTTTCTTT. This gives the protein CASSSTVGTEAFF.

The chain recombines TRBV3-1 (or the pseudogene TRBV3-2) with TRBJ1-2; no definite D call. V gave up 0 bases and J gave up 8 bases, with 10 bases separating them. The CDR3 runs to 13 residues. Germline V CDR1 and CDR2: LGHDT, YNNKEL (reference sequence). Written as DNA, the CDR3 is TGTGCCAGCAGCCAAGATTCGGTGTGGGGCTACACCTTC. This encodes CASSQDSVWGYTF.

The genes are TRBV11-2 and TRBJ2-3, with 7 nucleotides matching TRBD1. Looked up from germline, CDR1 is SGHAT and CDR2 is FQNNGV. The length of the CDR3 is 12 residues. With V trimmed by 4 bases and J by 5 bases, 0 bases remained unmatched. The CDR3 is CASSSGGDTQYF. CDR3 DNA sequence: TGTGCCAGCAGCTCAGGGGGAGATACGCAGTATTTT.